This T cell receptor beta chain was documented in a study of T cell responses to AZD1222 COVID-19 vaccine. From germline, CDR1 is SGHVS and CDR2 FQNEAQ. Trimming took 5 bases from V and 3 from J, leaving 12 bases between them. The CDR3 has 14 amino acids. The data were produced by immunoSEQ multiplex PCR, yet TCRdb's version contains in-frame clones alone and is incomplete. Of 90,000 to 150,000 clones in the sample, roughly 90% were seen once. To note about this clone: Its antigen is as yet unknown.

Overall study results and limits: White British people made up most donors, females outnumbered males, and clonal diversity was possibly underestimated. Only after the peak T cell response were repertoires sampled.

The TCR was taken from an adult in good health. V gene TRBV7-8 combines with J gene TRBJ2-3; D gene ambiguous. The input for sequencing was peripheral blood, taken on day 0 of AZD1222 vaccination. CDR3 coding DNA: TGTGCCAGCAGCCCTCTCGATTTTACAGATACGCAGTATTTT. It encodes CASSPLDFTDTQYF.